This entry describes one T cell receptor beta chain. Its antigen is still unknown. The sample comes from a study of T cell responses to AZD1222 COVID-19 vaccine. Study context: Recipients boosted at about 4 weeks or about 12 weeks are pooled.

This table comes from immunoSEQ multiplex PCR, and its TCRdb copy is limited to in-frame clones, with some not included. The table records 140,000 to 150,000 clones, 80% to 90% of them present only once. Study observations and caveats: Seropositivity was recorded at baseline in only six AZD1222 recipients. Unmutated variant regions reportedly attract nearly half of all spike-specific TCRs. A rise in Spike-specific TCR breadth and depth followed two AZD1222 doses.

The CDR3 consists of 15 residues. After removal of 4 bases from V and 6 bases from J, the junction contained 6 bases not matched to a gene. CDR1 and CDR2 from the germline V gene are MDHEN and SYDVKM. This clonotype was sampled from an adult in good health. The chain has TRBV28 and TRBJ2-4; 10 positions match TRBD1. Specimen: peripheral blood, collected on day 0 of AZD1222 vaccination. The CDR3 DNA is TGTGCCAGCAGTTCGATAGACAGGGGGCGAAACATTCAGTACTTC. As protein: CASSSIDRGRNIQYF.